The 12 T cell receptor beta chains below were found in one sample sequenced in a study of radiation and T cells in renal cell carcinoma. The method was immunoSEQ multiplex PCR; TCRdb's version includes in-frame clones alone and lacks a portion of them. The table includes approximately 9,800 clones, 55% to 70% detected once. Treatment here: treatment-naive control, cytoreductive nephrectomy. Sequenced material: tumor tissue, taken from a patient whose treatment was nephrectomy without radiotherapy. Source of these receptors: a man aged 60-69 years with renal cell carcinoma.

CDR3 sequence reads: CASSSGGAHNEQFF. DNA for the CDR3: TGTGCCAGCAGTTCGGGGGGGGCCCACAATGAGCAGTTCTTC. The rearrangement uses TRBV27 and TRBJ2-1; 8 bases fit TRBD2. V dropped 4 bases and J dropped 5; count of bases not matched to a gene: 4. Germline values: CDR1 MNHEY, CDR2 SMNVEV (reference sequence). The CDR3 loop spans 14 amino acids.

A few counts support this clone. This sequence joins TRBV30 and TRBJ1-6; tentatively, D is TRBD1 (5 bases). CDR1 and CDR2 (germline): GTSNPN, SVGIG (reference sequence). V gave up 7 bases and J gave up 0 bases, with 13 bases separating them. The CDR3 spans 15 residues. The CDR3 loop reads CASRQSSSYNSPLHF. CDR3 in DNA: TGTGCCTCCCGACAGTCAAGCTCCTATAATTCACCCCTCCACTTT.

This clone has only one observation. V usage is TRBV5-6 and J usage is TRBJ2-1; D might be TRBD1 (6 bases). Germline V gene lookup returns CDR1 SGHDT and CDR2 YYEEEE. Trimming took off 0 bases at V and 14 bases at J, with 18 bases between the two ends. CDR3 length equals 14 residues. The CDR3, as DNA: TGTGCCAGCAGCTTGGAGTCGAGGGACACCGCGGAGTTCTTC. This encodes CASSLESRDTAEFF.

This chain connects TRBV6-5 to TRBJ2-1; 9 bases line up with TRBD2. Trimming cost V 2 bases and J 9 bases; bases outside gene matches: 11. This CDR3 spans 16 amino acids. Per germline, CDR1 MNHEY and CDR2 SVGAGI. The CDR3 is CASSYGASGMGAEQFF. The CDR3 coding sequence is TGTGCCAGCAGTTACGGGGCTAGCGGGATGGGTGCTGAGCAGTTCTTC.

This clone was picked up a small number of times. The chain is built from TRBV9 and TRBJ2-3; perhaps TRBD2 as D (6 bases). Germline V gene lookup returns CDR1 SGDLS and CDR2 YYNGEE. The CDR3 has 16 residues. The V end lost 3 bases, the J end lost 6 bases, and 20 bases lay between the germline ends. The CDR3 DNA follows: TGTGCCAGCAGCGAGATAGGAGGGGCGCTGACCGATACGCAGTATTTT. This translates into CASSEIGGALTDTQYF.

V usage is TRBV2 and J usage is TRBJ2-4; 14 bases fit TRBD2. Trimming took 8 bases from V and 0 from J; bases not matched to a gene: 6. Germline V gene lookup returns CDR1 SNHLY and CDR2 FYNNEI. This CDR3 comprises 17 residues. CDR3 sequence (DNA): TGTGCCAGCGGAGGACTAGCGGGGGGACTAGCCAAAAACATTCAGTACTTC. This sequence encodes CASGGLAGGLAKNIQYF.

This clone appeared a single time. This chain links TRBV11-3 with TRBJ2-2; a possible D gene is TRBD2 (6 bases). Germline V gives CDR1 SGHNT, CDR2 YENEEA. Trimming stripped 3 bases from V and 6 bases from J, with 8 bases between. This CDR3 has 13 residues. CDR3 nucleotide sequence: TGTGCCAGCAGCTTGACTAGTTCCGGGGAGCTGTTTTTT. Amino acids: CASSLTSSGELFF.

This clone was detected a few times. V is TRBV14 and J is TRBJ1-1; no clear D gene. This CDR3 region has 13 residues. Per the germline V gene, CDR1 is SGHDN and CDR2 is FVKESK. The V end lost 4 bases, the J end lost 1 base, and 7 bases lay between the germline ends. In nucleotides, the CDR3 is TGTGCCAGCAGCCTCGTTGGGAACACTGAAGCTTTCTTT. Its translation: CASSLVGNTEAFF.

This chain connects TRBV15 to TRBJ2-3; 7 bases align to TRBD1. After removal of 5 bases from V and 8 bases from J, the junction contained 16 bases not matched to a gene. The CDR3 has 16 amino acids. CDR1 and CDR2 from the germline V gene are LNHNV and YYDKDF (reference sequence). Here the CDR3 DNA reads TGTGCCACCAGCTCGGGACAGCAGCTCACCCGGGGTACGCAGTATTTT. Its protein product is CATSSGQQLTRGTQYF.

The CDR3 sequence: CAFDSQPTDTQYF. The CDR3 bases are TGTGCCTTTGACAGTCAACCAACAGATACGCAGTATTTT. The rearrangement links TRBV30 to TRBJ2-3, with D perhaps TRBD1 (5 bases). Trimming removed 7 bases from V and 3 bases from J, with 14 bases in between. The CDR3 is 13 residues long. The germline gives CDR1 GTSNPN, CDR2 SVGIG (reference sequence).

CDR3 sequence reads: CASSLGLAAYSGANVLTF. In DNA form, the CDR3 reads TGTGCCAGCAGCTTAGGGCTAGCGGCCTACTCTGGGGCCAACGTCCTGACTTTC. V is TRBV7-8 and J is TRBJ2-6; the match to TRBD2 covers 7 bases. The CDR3 contains 18 residues. J gave up 0 bases and V 1 base, and 6 bases lay outside the gene matches. Per germline, CDR1 SGHVS and CDR2 FQNEAQ.

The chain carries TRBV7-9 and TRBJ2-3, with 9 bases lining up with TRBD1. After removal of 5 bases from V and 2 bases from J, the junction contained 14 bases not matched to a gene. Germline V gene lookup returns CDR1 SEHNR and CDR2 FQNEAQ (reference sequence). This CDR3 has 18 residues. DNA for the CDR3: TGTGCCAGCAGCCACCTTGGACAGGGGCCCCTCTACACAGATACGCAGTATTTT. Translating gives CASSHLGQGPLYTDTQYF. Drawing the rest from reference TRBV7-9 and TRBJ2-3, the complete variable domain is DTGVSQNPRHKITKRGQNVTFRCDPISEHNRLYWYRQTLGQGPEFLTYFQNEAQLEKSRLLSDRFSAERPKGSFSTLEIQRTEQGDSAMYLCASSHLGQGPLYTDTQYFGPGTRLTVL.